The entry that follows covers one T cell receptor (beta chain) sequence. This sample is part of a study of blood T cell repertoires in COVID-19. Sequencing was performed with immunoSEQ multiplex PCR; in TCRdb, only in-frame clones are kept and a portion is missing. The table shows about 110,000 clones, with roughly 84% occurring only once. There are 15 residues in the CDR3. Germline V gene sequence: CDR1 LNHDA, CDR2 SQIVND (reference sequence). V shed 3 bases, J shed 3 bases, and the junction held 6 bases outside the gene matches. J is TRBJ2-7 and V is TRBV19; 9 bases map to TRBD1. The receptor was derived from a human donor in a cohort sampled during active COVID-19. The source material was peripheral blood. CDR3 sequence: CASSIGTGFFYEQYF. CDR3 sequence (DNA): TGTGCCAGTAGTATCGGGACAGGGTTCTTCTACGAGCAGTACTTC.